Presented here are 16 T cell receptor beta chains from one specimen sequenced in a study of blood T cell repertoires in COVID-19. Only in-frame clones appear in the TCRdb table, and some are missing; sequencing was by immunoSEQ multiplex PCR. The table records approximately 140,000 clones, 84% of them present only once. The sequenced sample consisted of peripheral blood. These receptors were taken from a man in his 70s with acute or convalescent COVID-19.

V usage is TRBV27 and J usage is TRBJ1-3; D perhaps matches TRBD1 (6 bases). Trimming took 6 bases from V and 0 from J, leaving 15 bases between them. Germline V gene sequence: CDR1 MNHEY, CDR2 SMNVEV (reference sequence). The CDR3 has 16 residues. CDR3: CASSKGGETSGNTIYF. The CDR3, as DNA: TGTGCCAGCAGCAAAGGGGGGGAAACCTCTGGAAACACCATATATTTT.

This rearrangement joins TRBV12-3 or TRBV12-4 to TRBJ2-2; weak D call: TRBD1 (5 bases). This CDR3 is built from 11 residues. The V end lost 5 bases, the J end lost 7 bases, and 5 bases lay between the germline ends. CDR3 coding DNA: TGTGCCAGCAGTAGGGGCGGGGAGCTGTTTTTT. Amino acid sequence: CASSRGGELFF.

V is TRBV6-5 and J is TRBJ1-2; D possibly corresponds to TRBD1 (5 bases). The CDR3 has 13 amino acids. The germline V gene encodes CDR1 MNHEY and CDR2 SVGAGI. Trimming pared 5 bases from V and 4 bases from J, leaving 11 bases between. CDR3 nucleotide sequence: TGTGCCAGCAGTCCACGGGGGGTCTATGGCTACACCTTC. Protein sequence: CASSPRGVYGYTF.

The chain has TRBV18 and TRBJ1-2, with 8 bases matching TRBD1. The CDR3 extends over 19 amino acids. V was pared by 3 bases and J by 4 bases, with 19 bases of the junction left unmatched. Germline CDR1 reads KGHSH; CDR2 reads LQKENI. CDR3 nucleotides: TGTGCCAGCTCACCGTACGGTGACAGGGGATCGCTTCGGGGCTATGGCTACACCTTC. Its protein product is CASSPYGDRGSLRGYGYTF.

The rearrangement joins TRBV19 to TRBJ2-2, with 7 bases matching TRBD1. The CDR3 has 14 amino acids. CDR1 and CDR2 (germline): LNHDA, SQIVND (reference sequence). V shed 6 bases and J 5 bases; nucleotides not matched to a gene: 6. The CDR3 protein is CASRNRGSTGELFF. CDR3 DNA: TGTGCCAGTAGGAACAGGGGATCGACCGGGGAGCTGTTTTTT. The full variable domain, its missing parts supplied by reference TRBV19 and TRBJ2-2, is DGGITQSPKYLFRKEGQNVTLSCEQNLNHDAMYWYRQDPGQGLRLIYYSQIVNDFQKGDIAEGYSVSREKKESFPLTVTSAQKNPTAFYLCASRNRGSTGELFFGEGSRLTVL.

The J gene is TRBJ2-7, the V gene TRBV10-1; 8 bases line up with TRBD1. V lost 0 bases, J lost 4 bases, and 5 bases stayed unmatched. The germline CDR1 and CDR2 sequences are WNHNN and SYGVQD (reference sequence). This CDR3 is 15 amino acids long. The CDR3 sequence: CASSESMDREYEQYF. The CDR3 DNA reads TGCGCCAGCAGTGAGTCGATGGACAGGGAGTACGAGCAGTACTTC.

The V call is TRBV9, the J call TRBJ2-5; D is perhaps TRBD2 (7 bases). Trimming shortened V by 5 bases and J by 5 bases, and 16 bases separated the two germline ends. This CDR3 has 14 residues. Germline CDR1 reads SGDLS; CDR2 reads YYNGEE. CDR3 DNA: TGTGCCAGCAGTCCCGGAGGGGGAGGGGAGACCCAGTACTTC. It codes for CASSPGGGGETQYF. Full variable domain (missing parts from reference TRBV9 and TRBJ2-5): DSGVTQTPKHLITATGQRVTLRCSPRSGDLSVYWYQQSLDQGLQFLIQYYNGEERAKGNILERFSAQQFPDLHSELNLSSLELGDSALYFCASSPGGGGETQYFGPGTRLLVL.

The rearrangement joins TRBV3-1 (or the pseudogene TRBV3-2) to TRBJ1-5; D remains ambiguous. The CDR3 loop spans 13 amino acids. Germline CDR1 reads LGHDT; CDR2 reads YNNKEL (reference sequence). The V end was cut by 1 base, the J end by 9 bases, with 10 bases between. The CDR3 sequence is CASSQGPRGPQHF. CDR3 sequence (DNA): TGTGCCAGCAGCCAAGGCCCCAGAGGGCCCCAGCATTTT.

The rearrangement joins TRBV6-5 to TRBJ2-1; D ambiguous. Germline CDR1 MNHEY, CDR2 SVGAGI. Trimming shortened V by 5 bases and J by 1 base, and 6 bases separated the two germline ends. The CDR3 consists of 13 residues. CDR3 protein: CASSIQSYNEQFF. For the CDR3, the DNA is TGTGCCAGCAGTATCCAGTCCTACAATGAGCAGTTCTTC.

The V gene is TRBV5-1, the J gene TRBJ2-1; D might be TRBD1 (6 bases). The V end lost 4 bases, the J end lost 6 bases, and 14 bases lay between the germline ends. The CDR3 loop spans 14 amino acids. The germline V gene encodes CDR1 SGHRS and CDR2 YFSETQ. The CDR3 here is CASSLDRWGNEQFF. As DNA, the CDR3 is TGCGCCAGCAGCCTCGACAGGTGGGGCAATGAGCAGTTCTTC.

This clone appeared once. CDR3 nucleotides: TGTGCCAGCAGGACAGGGTTAGAGCAGTACTTC. Its translation is CASRTGLEQYF. This sequence joins TRBV12-3 or TRBV12-4 and TRBJ2-7; 7 bases are shared with TRBD1. There are 11 residues in the CDR3. V was pared by 6 bases and J by 7 bases, with 3 bases of the junction left unmatched.

The J gene is TRBJ1-6, the V gene TRBV6-1, with 7 bases lining up with TRBD1. V gave up 4 bases and J gave up 0 bases; unmatched junction bases: 6. The CDR3 has 17 residues. Per germline, CDR1 MNHNS and CDR2 SASEGT. CDR3 in DNA: TGTGCCAGCAGTGGCCCGGACAGGAGCTCCTATAATTCACCCCTCCACTTT. It encodes CASSGPDRSSYNSPLHF.

The chain couples TRBV7-6 to TRBJ1-6; 7 bases map to TRBD1. This CDR3 is 13 amino acids long. Unmatched junction bases numbered 3, after V lost 4 bases and J lost 9 bases. Germline V lookup: CDR1 SGHVS, CDR2 FNYEAQ. CDR3 region: CASSSGQISPLHF. Here the CDR3 DNA reads TGTGCCAGCAGCTCGGGACAGATTTCACCCCTCCACTTT.

The chain has TRBV7-9 and TRBJ2-6, with 7 bases matching TRBD1. Losses at the gene ends were 5 bases for V and 2 bases for J; bases not matched to a gene: 6. The CDR3 runs to 16 residues. The V gene's germline CDR1 is SEHNR and CDR2 FQNEAQ (reference sequence). CDR3 protein: CASSPTGSTGANVLTF. Here the CDR3 DNA reads TGTGCCAGCAGCCCGACAGGGTCTACTGGGGCCAACGTCCTGACTTTC.

The CDR3 here is CASKRSLEQFF. Here the CDR3 DNA reads TGTGCCAGCAAGAGAAGTCTAGAGCAGTTCTTC. The chain joins TRBV2 to TRBJ2-1; D gene uncertain. Trimming took 7 bases from V and 10 from J, leaving 11 bases between them. Germline V gives CDR1 SNHLY, CDR2 FYNNEI. This CDR3 has 11 amino acids.

This chain uses TRBV6-5 with TRBJ1-4; tentative D call: TRBD1 (5 bases). The CDR3 covers 15 residues. Trimming took off 7 bases at V and 5 bases at J, with 17 bases between the two ends. CDR1 MNHEY and CDR2 SVGAGI come from the germline V gene. This CDR3 reads CASTPSGGENEKLFF. CDR3 in DNA: TGTGCCAGCACCCCGAGTGGGGGGGAGAATGAAAAACTGTTTTTT.